The 26 T cell receptor beta chains below were found in one sample sequenced in a study of T cells after yellow fever vaccination. TCRdb re-analysed the 5' RACE reads in MiXCR, keeping a single row per CDR3 protein. This sample has about 630,000 distinct CDR3 sequences; around 12% occur once, and the top ten carry approximately 15%. Sequencing was performed on PBMCs, taken on the day of the yellow fever booster vaccination. These receptors were taken from a man aged 25-45 years who received the YFV17D yellow fever vaccine.

The rearrangement uses TRBV20-1 and TRBJ1-2, with D possibly being TRBD1 (6 bases). The germline V and J ends were trimmed by 2 bases and 2 bases, with 9 bases remaining between them. The germline gives CDR1 DFQATT, CDR2 SNEGSKA (reference sequence). This CDR3 contains 13 residues. The CDR3 protein is CSARPTGNYGYTF. CDR3 coding DNA: TGCAGTGCTAGACCAACAGGGAACTATGGCTACACCTTC.

This chain connects TRBV29-1 to TRBJ1-2; weak D call: TRBD1 (5 bases). The V end lost 7 bases, the J end lost 5 bases, and 14 bases lay between the germline ends. The CDR3 is 12 amino acids. Germline lookup yields CDR1 SQVTM and CDR2 ANQGSEA. This CDR3 reads CSAEAGLYGYTF. For the CDR3, the DNA is TGCAGCGCAGAGGCAGGGCTATATGGCTACACCTTC.

This clonotype was counted between two and nine times. The chain uses TRBV12-3 or TRBV12-4 and TRBJ2-3; D not resolved. The CDR3 has 15 residues. V dropped 5 bases and J dropped 3 bases, with 15 bases sitting between them. The CDR3 bases are TGTGCCAGCAGTCCAAAGAAGTCCCAAACAGATACGCAGTATTTT. It is translated as CASSPKKSQTDTQYF.

The J gene is TRBJ2-7, the V gene TRBV20-1, with D tentatively TRBD2 (6 bases). Trimming shortened V by 3 bases and J by 2 bases, and 11 bases separated the two germline ends. This CDR3 comprises 13 residues. Germline assignment: CDR1 DFQATT and CDR2 SNEGSKA (reference sequence). The CDR3 loop is CSARSGAAYEQYF. CDR3 in DNA: TGCAGTGCTAGGTCGGGAGCAGCCTACGAGCAGTACTTC.

The chain uses TRBV7-2 and TRBJ1-2, with D unresolved. The CDR3 extends over 14 amino acids. The germline V gene has CDR1 SGHTA and CDR2 FQGNSA. Trimming cost V 7 bases and J 13 bases, with 25 bases left between them. CDR3 region: CASNLDTAPWGITF. The CDR3 coding sequence is TGTGCCAGCAACCTCGACACGGCCCCTTGGGGAATCACCTTC. Supplemented by reference TRBV7-2 and TRBJ1-2, the full variable domain reads GAGVSQSPSNKVTEKGKDVELRCDPISGHTALYWYRQSLGQGLEFLIYFQGNSAPDKSGLPSDRFSAERTGGSVSTLTIQRTQQEDSAVYLCASNLDTAPWGITFGSGTRLTVV.

This clonotype appeared many times. This sequence joins TRBV29-1 and TRBJ2-1, with 10 positions matching TRBD2. Germline CDR1 reads SQVTM; CDR2 reads ANQGSEA. Trimming took 4 bases from V and 4 from J; bases not matched to a gene: 1. The CDR3 totals 13 residues. The CDR3 nucleotides read TGCAGCGTTGGGACTAGCGGTTACAATGAGCAGTTCTTC. Its protein is CSVGTSGYNEQFF.

This clonotype was seen a few times. J is TRBJ1-1 and V is TRBV6-1; unclear D gene. The CDR3 loop spans 14 amino acids. Deletions cut 3 bases from V and 4 bases from J, with 12 bases between. CDR1 MNHNS and CDR2 SASEGT come from the germline V gene. CDR3 nucleotides: TGTGCCAGCAGTGAGGCATGGAGACTCACTGAAGCTTTCTTT. Translation gives CASSEAWRLTEAFF.

There are a few counts of this clonotype. The chain carries TRBV9 and TRBJ1-1, with D unclear. CDR1 SGDLS and CDR2 YYNGEE come from the germline V gene. With 2 bases removed from V and 7 bases from J, the gap between germline ends came to 15 bases. The CDR3 sequence is 14 residues long. In DNA, the CDR3 is TGTGCCAGCAGCGTTTTCCAGGTACCGGGTGAAGCTTTCTTT. This codes for CASSVFQVPGEAFF.

V and J are TRBV21-1 and TRBJ2-6; the tabulated D call, TRBD1, remains unverified against the DNA. TRBV21-1 is flagged as a pseudogene. The CDR3 runs 21 residues. For the CDR3, the DNA is TGTGCCAGCAGCCACCCCCCTTCCGGCGAGGGGGGCCGCTCTGGGGCCAACGTCCTGACTTTC. This gives the protein CASSHPPSGEGGRSGANVLTF.

This clonotype turned up a few times. The V call is TRBV5-1, the J call TRBJ2-5, with 14 bases that match TRBD2. The trim removed 3 bases at V and 2 bases at J, leaving 3 bases unmatched. The CDR3 is 16 amino acids. Germline CDR1 is SGHRS and CDR2 is YFSETQ. The DNA of the CDR3 is TGCGCCAGCAGCTCCGGGACTAGCGGGGGACAAGAGACCCAGTACTTC. Residues: CASSSGTSGGQETQYF.

The rearrangement links TRBV7-8 to TRBJ1-2; D perhaps matches TRBD1 (5 bases). V dropped 3 bases and J dropped 14 bases, with 16 bases sitting between them. CDR3 length equals 12 residues. Looked up from germline, CDR1 is SGHVS and CDR2 is FQNEAQ. CDR3 protein: CASSFGGRGTTF. The DNA for the CDR3 is TGTGCCAGCAGCTTCGGGGGTCGGGGGACTACCTTC.

The rearrangement links TRBV20-1 to TRBJ2-1; 8 bases map to TRBD2. This CDR3 spans 15 amino acids. In germline, CDR1 is DFQATT, CDR2 SNEGSKA (reference sequence). The V gene end was trimmed by 0 bases and the J gene end by 9 bases; junction bases not matched to a gene: 10. CDR3 region: CSARDRPAGVSEQFF. CDR3 DNA: TGCAGTGCTAGAGATCGGCCAGCGGGAGTATCTGAGCAGTTCTTC.

This clonotype occurred a few times. This rearrangement joins TRBV28 to TRBJ2-7; 12 bases are a match to TRBD2. Germline CDR1 MDHEN, CDR2 SYDVKM. The CDR3 spans 14 residues. V trimming: 8 bases; J trimming: 2 bases; junction bases outside the gene matches: 4. The CDR3 loop reads CASGRTSGAYEQYF. CDR3 in DNA: TGTGCCAGCGGGAGGACTAGCGGGGCCTACGAGCAGTACTTC.

The CDR3 DNA sequence: TGTGCCAGCAGCCTTGAGGGCCTGGGGCCCCAGCATTTT. Translated: CASSLEGLGPQHF. This chain links TRBV7-8 with TRBJ1-5; no definite D call. Trimming stripped 5 bases from V and 9 bases from J, with 14 bases between. The CDR3 is made up of 13 amino acids. From germline, CDR1 is SGHVS and CDR2 FQNEAQ.

This clonotype has just a few counts. This sequence joins TRBV7-9 and TRBJ2-7, with D perhaps TRBD1 (5 bases). V lost 1 base and J lost 2, with 9 bases in between. Looked up from germline, CDR1 is SEHNR and CDR2 is FQNEAQ (reference sequence). The CDR3 runs to 14 residues. The CDR3 nucleotides read TGTGCCAGCAGCTTAGTCCCAGGGCCCTACGAGCAGTACTTC. Protein sequence: CASSLVPGPYEQYF.

This clonotype was observed a few times. The chain couples TRBV30 to TRBJ2-3, with unresolved D. Germline CDR1 and CDR2: GTSNPN and SVGIG (reference sequence). The V end was cut by 4 bases, the J end by 3 bases, with 20 bases between. This CDR3 is built from 16 residues. Here the CDR3 DNA reads TGTGCCTGGACTATCAAGACCAAGAAAAAGACAGATACGCAGTATTTT. Amino acid sequence: CAWTIKTKKKTDTQYF.

This clonotype was picked up a small number of times. This chain links TRBV9 with TRBJ2-7; D uncertain. The CDR3 length is 15 residues. Trimming removed 4 bases from V and 3 bases from J, with 17 bases in between. The germline gives CDR1 SGDLS, CDR2 YYNGEE. CDR3 bases: TGTGCCAGCAGCCGCTCTGGCGACTCCGACTACGAGCAGTACTTC. Translating it yields CASSRSGDSDYEQYF.

This clonotype has a count of ten or more. V gene TRBV10-2 combines with J gene TRBJ1-2; D is unclear. The ends were cut back, 10 bases at V and 4 bases at J, with 13 bases in the middle. Germline CDR1 is WSHSY and CDR2 is SAAADI. CDR3 length: 12 amino acids. The CDR3 sequence is CAIDDGIYGYTF. DNA of the CDR3: TGCGCCATCGACGACGGGATCTATGGCTACACCTTC.

This clonotype showed up just a few times. The V and J genes are TRBV10-3 and TRBJ2-1; D is ambiguous. The germline V and J ends were trimmed by 0 bases and 5 bases, with 14 bases remaining between them. The CDR3 is 16 amino acids. Germline values: CDR1 ENHRY, CDR2 SYGVKD. CDR3 DNA sequence: TGTGCCATCAGTGAGTCTGGTATAACCATCAACAATGAGCAGTTCTTC. Its translation: CAISESGITINNEQFF.

This clonotype was observed a handful of times. The gene calls are TRBV4-3 and TRBJ2-1; TRBD2 aligns across 11 bases. The V gene's germline CDR1 is LGHNA and CDR2 YSLEER. Germline trimming cut 4 bases from V and 7 bases from J; bases unmatched to any gene: 12. The CDR3 loop spans 17 amino acids. CDR3 sequence (DNA): TGCGCCAGCAGCCCCCAGGCGCTAGCGGGAGGTTGGAATGAGCAGTTCTTC. Protein product: CASSPQALAGGWNEQFF.

This clonotype has a handful of counts. The chain uses TRBV3-1 and TRBJ2-2; 7 bases align to TRBD2. Germline V gene data show CDR1 as LGHDT and CDR2 as YNNKEL (reference sequence). This CDR3 has 17 residues. V shed 2 bases and J 0 bases; nucleotides not matched to a gene: 6. The CDR3 sequence is CASSQLLAATNTGELFF. Here the CDR3 DNA reads TGTGCCAGCAGCCAACTCCTAGCGGCTACGAACACCGGGGAGCTGTTTTTT.

This clonotype has only a few counts. The chain combines TRBV9 with TRBJ2-5; TRBD1 or TRBD2 may be the D gene (6 bases each). Germline V gene sequence: CDR1 SGDLS, CDR2 YYNGEE. The length of the CDR3 is 16 residues. Trimming shortened V by 4 bases and J by 5 bases, and 21 bases separated the two germline ends. Written as DNA, the CDR3 is TGTGCCAGCAGCATCCGGGCCGAAGGGGGGACGGAGACCCAGTACTTC. It encodes CASSIRAEGGTETQYF.

This clonotype was seen only a few times. V is TRBV19 and J is TRBJ2-1; unclear D gene. Trimming pared 4 bases from V and 10 bases from J, leaving 5 bases between. The CDR3 has 10 residues. CDR1 and CDR2 from the germline V gene are LNHDA and SQIVND (reference sequence). This chain's CDR3 is CASSNGEQFF. In DNA, the CDR3 is TGTGCCAGTAGTAACGGGGAGCAGTTCTTC.

The chain uses TRBV5-6 and TRBJ1-2, with TRBD1 matching over 8 bases. The V and J ends lost 4 bases and 6 bases, in that order; junction bases with no gene match: 8. Germline CDR1 is SGHDT and CDR2 is YYEEEE. The CDR3 totals 14 residues. CDR3 nucleotide sequence: TGTGCCAGCAGCCCCAGGGGGCGCATGAATGGCTACACCTTC. Translated, it gives CASSPRGRMNGYTF.

The sample holds a few counts of this clonotype. The genes are TRBV20-1 and TRBJ1-2; D unresolved. CDR1 DFQATT and CDR2 SNEGSKA come from the germline V gene (reference sequence). The length of the CDR3 is 13 residues. V lost 0 bases and J 0 bases, leaving 5 bases between the germline ends. CDR3 protein: CSARDLTNYGYTF. DNA of the CDR3: TGCAGTGCTAGAGATTTAACTAACTATGGCTACACCTTC.

A few counts support this clonotype. V gene TRBV2 combines with J gene TRBJ2-1; no clear D. CDR1 and CDR2 from the germline V gene are SNHLY and FYNNEI. The CDR3 sequence is 15 residues long. The germline V and J ends were trimmed by 6 bases and 3 bases, with 15 bases remaining between them. The CDR3 protein is CASSSTELSYNEQFF. The DNA for the CDR3 is TGTGCCAGCAGCTCCACAGAACTCAGCTACAATGAGCAGTTCTTC.